This TCR beta chain was sequenced during a study of T cell clonotyping in hematopoietic cell transplantation. Whole-study findings and limits: Higher Inverse Simpson Index values in graft donor and pretransplant recipient predicted broader posttransplant TCR diversity.

Notes on this clone: The antigen remains undetermined.

J was trimmed by 2 bases and V by 1 base; bases with no gene match: 14. Germline CDR1 and CDR2: SGHDN and FVKESK. This CDR3 contains 22 residues. Libraries were prepared by immunoSEQ multiplex PCR; TCRdb keeps only in-frame clonotypes and omits some of them. This sample has some 5,100 clones, with less than 95% found just once. The clonotype was recovered from a male patient aged 60-69 years who had an allogeneic stem cell transplant from a related donor, so the T cells may come from the graft donor. Some clones in this sample may be carry-over from other donors' samples. The chain links TRBV14 to TRBJ2-6, with 13 bases aligning to TRBD2. The specimen was PBMCs, collected 180 days after allogeneic stem cell transplant. This CDR3 is CASSQAPTGNTSGGAGANVLTF. The CDR3 DNA follows: TGTGCCAGCAGCCAAGCTCCGACCGGGAATACTAGCGGGGGGGCTGGGGCCAACGTCCTGACTTTC.